This passage covers 17 T cell receptor beta chains from one sample sequenced in a study of CD8+ T cells in alopecia areata. Extracted RNA was reverse transcribed into cDNA, the sequencing template. Method: immunoSEQ multiplex PCR; TCRdb's copy keeps in-frame clones and lacks some. The data hold some 130,000 clones, with 50% to 60% observed a single time. This specimen consisted of CD4+ T cells sorted from blood, obtained at week 0. These receptors came from a human donor with alopecia areata.

The V and J genes are TRBV28 and TRBJ2-7; D is ambiguous. Germline assignment: CDR1 MDHEN and CDR2 SYDVKM. CDR3 length: 12 residues. V gave up 3 bases and J gave up 2 bases, with 5 bases separating them. CDR3 sequence: CASSFVAYEQYF. CDR3 coding DNA: TGTGCCAGCAGTTTTGTCGCCTACGAGCAGTACTTC.

This clone was seen a few times. The CDR3: CASSNAPTNIQYF. The CDR3 DNA sequence: TGTGCCAGCAGCAACGCCCCGACGAACATTCAGTACTTC. The chain links TRBV7-9 to TRBJ2-4; D ambiguous. CDR1 is SEHNR, CDR2 FQNEAQ, per germline (reference sequence). The V end was cut by 5 bases, the J end by 7 bases, with 12 bases between. The CDR3 spans 13 residues. Variable domain in full (rest from reference TRBV7-9 and TRBJ2-4): DTGVSQNPRHKITKRGQNVTFRCDPISEHNRLYWYRQTLGQGPEFLTYFQNEAQLEKSRLLSDRFSAERPKGSFSTLEIQRTEQGDSAMYLCASSNAPTNIQYFGAGTRLSVL.

A single count supports this clone. The CDR3 DNA reads as TGTGCCAGTTCGGGGGTGGGGCACCAGCCCCAGCATTTT. Translated: CASSGVGHQPQHF. The chain recombines TRBV6-5 with TRBJ1-5; tentatively, D is TRBD1 (5 bases). The V gene's germline CDR1 is MNHEY and CDR2 SVGAGI. The V end was cut by 9 bases, the J end by 7 bases, with 16 bases between. The CDR3 totals 13 residues.

There are a few counts of this clone. The rearrangement uses TRBV5-4 and TRBJ2-7; the D gene is possibly TRBD2 (6 bases). Trimming took off 0 bases at V and 5 bases at J, with 15 bases between the two ends. The CDR3 is 15 residues long. Per the germline V gene, CDR1 is SGHNT and CDR2 is YYREEE (reference sequence). The DNA of the CDR3 is TGTGCCAGCAGCTTGGAAGGTGGGGGGTACCACGAGCAGTACTTC. The encoded protein is CASSLEGGGYHEQYF. Looking up the rest from reference TRBV5-4 and TRBJ2-7 gives the full variable domain: ETGVTQSPTHLIKTRGQQVTLRCSSQSGHNTVSWYQQALGQGPQFIFQYYREEENGRGNFPPRFSGLQFPNYSSELNVNALELDDSALYLCASSLEGGGYHEQYFGPGTRLTVT.

In this sample, this clone turned up a few times. This chain links TRBV4-3 with TRBJ2-1; D ambiguous. The V gene's germline CDR1 is LGHNA and CDR2 YSLEER. The CDR3 is 13 amino acids. Trimming left V 0 bases short and J 3 bases short, with 3 bases between. The CDR3 region is CASSQDDYNEQFF. For the CDR3, the DNA is TGCGCCAGCAGCCAAGATGACTACAATGAGCAGTTCTTC.

The chain recombines TRBV4-2 with TRBJ2-3, with 10 bases fitting TRBD2. Germline V gene lookup returns CDR1 LGHNA and CDR2 YNFKEQ. V lost 0 bases to trimming and J lost 1 base; unmatched junction nucleotides: 13. This CDR3 spans 20 amino acids. The CDR3 here is CASSQEPSGGLVSRTDTQYF. The CDR3 DNA follows: TGTGCCAGCAGCCAAGAGCCTAGCGGGGGACTTGTGTCCCGCACAGATACGCAGTATTTT.

This sequence joins TRBV4-2 and TRBJ2-1; 10 bases align to TRBD2. CDR3 size: 17 residues. Germline lookup yields CDR1 LGHNA and CDR2 YNFKEQ. Trimming took 3 bases from V and 3 from J; bases not matched to a gene: 8. The CDR3: CASSQGIRTSGYNEQFF. The CDR3 coding sequence is TGTGCCAGCAGCCAGGGGATCAGGACTAGCGGCTACAATGAGCAGTTCTTC.

For the CDR3, the DNA is TGCGCCAGCAGCCACCCCGGGACAGGGAGTGGCTACACCTTC. This sequence encodes CASSHPGTGSGYTF. The chain has TRBV4-1 and TRBJ1-2; 9 bases match TRBD1. The V and J ends lost 3 bases and 7 bases, in that order; junction bases with no gene match: 6. The CDR3 has 14 amino acids. Per germline, CDR1 MGHRA and CDR2 YSYEKL.

The J gene is TRBJ2-3, the V gene TRBV18; TRBD2 matches at 8 bases. V trimming: 3 bases; J trimming: 0 bases; junction bases outside the gene matches: 5. Per the germline V gene, CDR1 is KGHSH and CDR2 is LQKENI. The CDR3 length is 16 residues. CDR3 bases: TGTGCCAGCTCACCCCAAGCGGGGGCTAGCACAGATACGCAGTATTTT. Protein: CASSPQAGASTDTQYF.

The J gene is TRBJ2-1, the V gene TRBV7-8; 9 bases are a match to TRBD2. The CDR3 is 19 residues long. V was pared by 2 bases and J by 0 bases, with 11 bases of the junction left unmatched. Per germline, CDR1 SGHVS and CDR2 FQNEAQ. The CDR3 DNA sequence: TGTGCCAGCAGCTTATATGCGGCGGGAGGGATTAGCTCCTACAATGAGCAGTTCTTC. Amino acids: CASSLYAAGGISSYNEQFF.

The V and J genes are TRBV2 and TRBJ2-1; 8 nucleotides agree with TRBD1. Unmatched junction bases numbered 8, after V lost 6 bases and J lost 4 bases. The CDR3 consists of 15 residues. The germline V gene has CDR1 SNHLY and CDR2 FYNNEI. CDR3 nucleotide sequence: TGTGCCAGCAGAACCAGGACAGGGACTTACAATGAGCAGTTCTTC. Encoded protein: CASRTRTGTYNEQFF.

This chain's CDR3 is CASSLDPGAAETQYF. In nucleotides, the CDR3 is TGCGCCAGCAGCTTGGATCCGGGGGCGGCAGAGACCCAGTACTTC. The V call is TRBV5-1, the J call TRBJ2-5; D may match TRBD1 or TRBD2 (6 bases each). Trimming left V 0 bases short and J 4 bases short, with 13 bases between. The CDR3 loop spans 15 amino acids. Per germline, CDR1 SGHRS and CDR2 YFSETQ.

The CDR3 DNA is TGTGCCACCTCCGTCAGCGGTCCCCCCCCAGAGACCCAGTACTTC. This encodes CATSVSGPPPETQYF. The chain links TRBV18 to TRBJ2-5; tentative D call: TRBD2 (5 bases). This CDR3 is built from 15 residues. Germline CDR1 and CDR2: KGHSH and LQKENI. The V end was cut by 10 bases, the J end by 4 bases, with 22 bases between.

This sequence joins TRBV5-4 and TRBJ1-1; D unresolved. This CDR3 is built from 15 residues. CDR1 SGHNT and CDR2 YYREEE come from the germline V gene (reference sequence). Trimming removed 0 bases at V and 1 base at J, with 10 bases between. The CDR3 sequence: CASSLVGRRNTEAFF. In DNA form, the CDR3 reads TGTGCCAGCAGCTTGGTAGGCAGAAGGAACACTGAAGCTTTCTTT.

The DNA for the CDR3 is TGTGCCAGCGGGACGGCCCCCTACGAGCAGTACTTC. Translated, it gives CASGTAPYEQYF. This chain joins TRBV28 and TRBJ2-7; possibly TRBD1 or TRBD2 for D (5 bases each). V dropped 8 bases and J dropped 2 bases, with 10 bases sitting between them. The germline V gene has CDR1 MDHEN and CDR2 SYDVKM. There are 12 residues in the CDR3.

The chain uses TRBV29-1 and TRBJ2-1; D ambiguous. Germline V CDR1 and CDR2: SQVTM, ANQGSEA. Trimming took 5 bases from V and 5 from J, leaving 10 bases between them. This CDR3 is 12 amino acids long. The CDR3: CSVMRMDNEQFF. The CDR3 DNA sequence: TGCAGCGTTATGCGGATGGACAATGAGCAGTTCTTC.

This clone appeared a few times. The rearrangement links TRBV7-2 to TRBJ2-7, with unresolved D. Germline V CDR1 and CDR2: SGHTA, FQGNSA. The CDR3 is 14 amino acids. V lost 5 bases and J lost 2, with 13 bases in between. The CDR3 protein is CASSGTRSAYEQYF. The CDR3 bases are TGTGCCAGCAGCGGAACCAGGTCCGCCTACGAGCAGTACTTC.